The sequence of this T cell receptor (beta chain) was determined in a study of T-cell reconstitution after alpha-beta-depleted transplantation in children. This clonotype was seen a handful of times. Its antigen is unidentified. Study results and caveats: Alpha-beta T cells about two months after transplant reportedly derived from several hundred expanded graft clones.

In germline, CDR1 is SGHRS, CDR2 YFSETQ. The CDR3 consists of 16 residues. V lost 0 bases, J lost 6 bases, and 16 bases lay in between. Unique molecular identifiers featured in how the TCRbeta library was prepared. Each CDR3 protein is one row after TCRdb ran MiXCR on the PCR reads. The sample has 600,000 to 700,000 distinct CDR3 sequences; about an eighth are singletons. The origin of this receptor is a girl aged 2 to 10 with congenital amegakaryocytic thrombocytopenia, due to receive a stem cell transplant. Sequencing was performed on PBMCs, taken before TCRalphabeta/CD19-depleted stem cell transplant. The chain recombines TRBV5-1 with TRBJ2-1, with no clear D. The CDR3: CASSLALAPRTNEQFF. Here the CDR3 DNA reads TGCGCCAGCAGCTTGGCCCTGGCGCCGAGGACCAATGAGCAGTTCTTC.